The following is a TCR beta chain sequence with its context. These data are taken from a study of blood T cell repertoires in COVID-19. How the authors handled the data: Nucleated cell counts were estimated from reference gene primer amplification. Sequencing used immunoSEQ multiplex PCR; TCRdb keeps in-frame clones, though not all of them. V and J calls and clone size are given by that table; D and trimming were obtained from the DNA. The top ten clones hold 28% of a sample with about 26,000 clones, 70% to 90% of them seen once. This CDR3 has 15 residues. The germline gives CDR1 MNHNS, CDR2 SASEGT. The ends were cut back, 3 bases at V and 4 bases at J, with 14 bases in the middle.

The receptor was derived from a woman aged 80 or over with COVID-19, enrolled during active disease. The sample consisted of peripheral blood. V and J are TRBV6-1 and TRBJ2-3; weak D call: TRBD2 (5 bases). This CDR3 is CASSDSGGRPDTQYF. The CDR3 DNA reads TGTGCCAGCAGTGATTCGGGCGGGCGCCCAGATACGCAGTATTTT.